This entry lists 31 T cell receptor beta chains sequenced from one sample in a study of blood T cell repertoires in COVID-19. The assay was immunoSEQ multiplex PCR, and TCRdb's table has in-frame clones only and misses some. In the table there are roughly 200,000 clones, about 86% of which are singletons. The sequenced material came from PBMCs or T cells enriched from blood (not recorded which). The receptors derive from a woman between 40 and 55 years old with acute COVID-19.

V usage is TRBV5-6 and J usage is TRBJ2-7, with D perhaps matching TRBD2 (6 bases). This CDR3 has 15 amino acids. V lost 3 bases, J lost 4 bases, and 17 bases lay in between. Germline-derived CDR1 and CDR2 are SGHDT and YYEEEE. The CDR3 sequence is CASSYAAGLPYEQYF. CDR3 nucleotides: TGTGCCAGCAGCTATGCCGCGGGGCTCCCTTACGAGCAGTACTTC.

J is TRBJ1-4 and V is TRBV3-1 (or the pseudogene TRBV3-2), with a weak D call TRBD1 (5 bases). The CDR3 spans 13 residues. The V end lost 0 bases, the J end lost 8 bases, and 7 bases lay between the germline ends. Germline CDR1 reads LGHDT; CDR2 reads YNNKEL (reference sequence). DNA of the CDR3: TGTGCCAGCAGCCAAGATGGGGCAGAAAAACTGTTTTTT. Its protein product is CASSQDGAEKLFF.

Turning to this clone: The junction and the germline gene differ at one end; a read error may be behind it. The rearrangement uses TRBV7-6 and TRBJ2-2; 12 nucleotides match TRBD2. Germline V CDR1 and CDR2: SGHVS, FNYEAQ. The CDR3 is made up of 16 amino acids. CDR3 coding DNA: TGTGCCAGCAGCCTAGCGGGGGGGGCCTACACCGGGGAGCTGTTTTTT. Translated: CASSLAGGAYTGELFF.

The V gene is TRBV16, the J gene TRBJ1-5, with TRBD1 matching 8 bases. Looked up from germline, CDR1 is KGHSY and CDR2 is FQNENV. CDR3 length: 14 amino acids. V gave up 2 bases and J gave up 8 bases; unmatched junction bases: 5. DNA for the CDR3: TGTGCCAGCAGCCAAAGCAGGGGGCGCGAGCCCCAGCATTTT. Translating gives CASSQSRGREPQHF.

The rearrangement links TRBV7-8 to TRBJ1-1; D is ambiguous. Deletions cut 3 bases from V and 3 bases from J, with 8 bases between. There are 13 residues in the CDR3. Germline V gene data show CDR1 as SGHVS and CDR2 as FQNEAQ. The CDR3 region is CASSFYRYTEAFF. Written as DNA, the CDR3 is TGTGCCAGCAGCTTTTACCGGTACACTGAAGCTTTCTTT.

The sample holds a few counts of this clone. The rearrangement joins TRBV4-1 to TRBJ2-1, with 13 bases aligning to TRBD2. The CDR3 contains 18 residues. Germline assignment: CDR1 MGHRA and CDR2 YSYEKL. V gave up 0 bases and J gave up 5 bases; unmatched junction bases: 7. The CDR3 DNA reads as TGCGCCAGCAGCCAAGAACTGGGACTAGCGGGGCAAAACAATGAGCAGTTCTTC. Encoded protein: CASSQELGLAGQNNEQFF.

The gene calls are TRBV9 and TRBJ2-1, with TRBD2 matching over 9 bases. The germline V gene encodes CDR1 SGDLS and CDR2 YYNGEE. This CDR3 has 19 residues. V shed 1 base, J shed 9 bases, and the junction held 20 bases outside the gene matches. The CDR3 coding sequence is TGTGCCAGCAGCGTAAGCACTAGCGGGTGGGGCATTAGGGGCGGTGAGCAGTTCTTC. This codes for CASSVSTSGWGIRGGEQFF.

A word on this clone: Here the CDR3 omits its conserved ending phenylalanine or tryptophan, so a read error is the likely source. It is unclear where the CDR3 begins or ends on the DNA, so no DNA is shown, and the CDR3 is as TCRdb lists it. CDR3 amino acids: CASRIGTLLVL. The rearrangement uses TRBV12-3 or TRBV12-4 and TRBJ1-2; TRBD1 is the table's D call and was not checked against the DNA. The CDR3 numbers 11 amino acids, ends counted.

The J gene is TRBJ1-2, the V gene TRBV28, with TRBD1 as a possible D gene (6 bases). The CDR3 is 13 residues long. In germline, CDR1 is MDHEN, CDR2 SYDVKM. Trimming took off 7 bases at V and 2 bases at J, with 11 bases between the two ends. CDR3 nucleotides: TGTGCCAGCATGACAGGTTTCAACTATGGCTACACCTTC. This codes for CASMTGFNYGYTF.

The sample holds one count of this clone. V is TRBV5-4 and J is TRBJ1-2; maybe TRBD1 (6 bases). CDR3 length: 13 residues. Germline CDR1 is SGHNT and CDR2 is YYREEE (reference sequence). The V and J ends lost 2 bases and 2 bases respectively, with 7 bases between them. The CDR3 is CASSFGGNYGYTF. The DNA of the CDR3 is TGTGCCAGCAGCTTTGGGGGCAACTATGGCTACACCTTC.

Here the CDR3 reads CAISESWPSGNTIYF. In nucleotides, the CDR3 is TGTGCCATCAGTGAGTCGTGGCCCTCTGGAAACACCATATATTTT. This chain uses TRBV10-3 with TRBJ1-3; D is uncertain. Germline assignment: CDR1 ENHRY and CDR2 SYGVKD. This CDR3 region has 15 residues. With 0 bases removed from V and 0 bases from J, the gap between germline ends came to 6 bases.

The chain links TRBV28 to TRBJ2-1, with a possible D match to TRBD1 (5 bases). Germline V gene sequence: CDR1 MDHEN, CDR2 SYDVKM. Trimming cost V 6 bases and J 3 bases, with 15 bases left between them. This CDR3 spans 15 amino acids. As DNA, the CDR3 is TGTGCCAGCAGCTGGGGCAGGGTGGGCTACAATGAGCAGTTCTTC. This sequence encodes CASSWGRVGYNEQFF. Supplemented by reference TRBV28 and TRBJ2-1, the full variable domain reads DVKVTQSSRYLVKRTGEKVFLECVQDMDHENMFWYRQDPGLGLRLIYFSYDVKMKEKGDIPEGYSVSREKKERFSLILESASTNQTSMYLCASSWGRVGYNEQFFGPGTRLTVL.

For the CDR3, the DNA is TGTGCCAGCAGTTTGGGGAGCAGGGGGTTTGAAGCTTTCTTT. This gives the protein CASSLGSRGFEAFF. The chain couples TRBV28 to TRBJ1-1; 7 bases map to TRBD1. The CDR3 is 14 amino acids. Germline V gene sequence: CDR1 MDHEN, CDR2 SYDVKM. After removal of 3 bases from V and 7 bases from J, the junction contained 8 bases not matched to a gene.

This clone showed up just once. This chain links TRBV5-8 with TRBJ2-7, with D uncertain. CDR1 and CDR2 from the germline V gene are SGHTS and YDEGEE. Between the trimmed V and J ends, which lost 0 bases and 4 bases, there was a span of 8 bases. The length of the CDR3 is 13 residues. CDR3 in DNA: TGTGCCAGCAGCTTGGGGGCCGGTTACGAGCAGTACTTC. Protein sequence: CASSLGAGYEQYF.

The chain combines TRBV11-2 with TRBJ2-7, with D tentatively TRBD2 (6 bases). CDR3 length: 16 amino acids. Trimming pared 1 base from V and 3 bases from J, leaving 16 bases between. In germline, CDR1 is SGHAT, CDR2 FQNNGV. The chain's CDR3 is CASSLVLGGGFYEQYF. The CDR3 DNA sequence: TGTGCCAGCAGCTTAGTGCTGGGAGGAGGATTCTACGAGCAGTACTTC. Supplemented by reference TRBV11-2 and TRBJ2-7, the full variable domain reads EAGVAQSPRYKIIEKRQSVAFWCNPISGHATLYWYQQILGQGPKLLIQFQNNGVVDDSQLPKDRFSAERLKGVDSTLKIQPAKLEDSAVYLCASSLVLGGGFYEQYFGPGTRLTVT.

The J gene is TRBJ1-5, the V gene TRBV2; D gene uncertain. The CDR3 loop spans 14 amino acids. Germline-derived CDR1 and CDR2 are SNHLY and FYNNEI. The germline V and J ends were trimmed by 5 bases and 1 base, with 9 bases remaining between them. The CDR3 sequence is CASSRDYSNQPQHF. CDR3 nucleotides: TGTGCCAGCAGTAGAGATTACAGCAATCAGCCCCAGCATTTT.

J is TRBJ1-2 and V is TRBV28; no clear D. Trimming removed 6 bases at V and 2 bases at J, with 4 bases between. The germline V gene encodes CDR1 MDHEN and CDR2 SYDVKM. The CDR3 is 11 residues long. The CDR3 here is CASRTNYGYTF. In DNA, the CDR3 is TGTGCCAGCAGGACAAACTATGGCTACACCTTC.

The J gene is TRBJ1-1, the V gene TRBV28; unclear D gene. This CDR3 region has 13 residues. V was cut by 9 bases and J by 5 bases, with 16 bases left in between. Germline CDR1 reads MDHEN; CDR2 reads SYDVKM. CDR3 amino acids: CASVEVSGTEAFF. For the CDR3, the DNA is TGTGCCAGTGTCGAAGTATCGGGGACTGAAGCTTTCTTT.

This sequence joins TRBV5-1 and TRBJ2-7; TRBD1 agrees at 7 bases. Germline loops: CDR1 SGHRS, CDR2 YFSETQ. Germline trimming cut 4 bases from V and 1 base from J; bases unmatched to any gene: 5. This CDR3 comprises 14 residues. CDR3 sequence: CASSPGTASYEQYF. The CDR3 DNA reads as TGCGCCAGCAGCCCAGGGACAGCGTCCTACGAGCAGTACTTC.

The chain uses TRBV28 and TRBJ2-7; 9 bases line up with TRBD1. Germline V gene data show CDR1 as MDHEN and CDR2 as SYDVKM. V dropped 6 bases and J dropped 4; count of bases not matched to a gene: 7. The CDR3 spans 14 residues. CDR3 residues: CASRSTGGRYEQYF. The CDR3 bases are TGTGCCAGCAGATCTACAGGGGGCAGGTACGAGCAGTACTTC.

The chain carries TRBV5-1 and TRBJ2-3, with TRBD2 identical over 8 bases. J gave up 4 bases and V 5 bases, and 6 bases lay outside the gene matches. Per the germline V gene, CDR1 is SGHRS and CDR2 is YFSETQ. The CDR3 has 14 residues. CDR3 region: CASRSLREADTQYF. The CDR3 DNA follows: TGCGCCAGCAGGTCCCTGCGGGAGGCAGATACGCAGTATTTT.

The chain combines TRBV7-3 with TRBJ2-3, with D perhaps TRBD2 (6 bases). CDR3 length: 15 residues. Germline CDR1 is SGHTA and CDR2 is FQGTGA. Trimming took 5 bases from V and 1 from J, leaving 13 bases between them. CDR3 loop: CASSSIPSGTDTQYF. CDR3 DNA sequence: TGTGCCAGCAGCAGTATACCTAGCGGCACAGATACGCAGTATTTT.

The rearrangement uses TRBV19 and TRBJ2-3, with 11 bases identical to TRBD2. J gave up 2 bases and V 3 bases, and 10 bases lay outside the gene matches. Germline loops: CDR1 LNHDA, CDR2 SQIVND (reference sequence). There are 18 residues in the CDR3. For the CDR3, the DNA is TGTGCCAGTAGTATTGACCTAGCGGGAGGTGGGACCACAGATACGCAGTATTTT. As protein: CASSIDLAGGGTTDTQYF.

The chain carries TRBV4-1 and TRBJ1-5, with D possibly being TRBD1 (5 bases). The CDR3 consists of 17 residues. CDR1 and CDR2 (germline): MGHRA, YSYEKL. V lost 0 bases, J lost 10 bases, and 22 bases lay in between. The CDR3 DNA follows: TGCGCCAGCAGCCAAGAATGGGGGGAATTTCTCCAATCACCCCAGCATTTT. Amino acid sequence: CASSQEWGEFLQSPQHF.

This clone was picked up one time. The CDR3 sequence is CASSIETAFSNQPQHF. The CDR3 DNA follows: TGTGCCAGTAGTATTGAGACAGCATTTAGCAATCAGCCCCAGCATTTT. V is TRBV19 and J is TRBJ1-5, with a weak D call TRBD1 (5 bases). CDR1 is LNHDA, CDR2 SQIVND, per germline (reference sequence). Deletions cut 3 bases from V and 0 bases from J, with 12 bases between. This CDR3 is 16 amino acids long.

V and J are TRBV28 and TRBJ2-5; weak D call: TRBD2 (6 bases). The germline CDR1 and CDR2 sequences are MDHEN and SYDVKM. CDR3 length: 14 amino acids. The ends were cut back, 2 bases at V and 5 bases at J, with 12 bases in the middle. CDR3 amino acids: CASSLSKGRETQYF. The CDR3 nucleotides are TGTGCCAGCAGTTTAAGCAAGGGGAGGGAGACCCAGTACTTC.

The chain couples TRBV6-5 to TRBJ1-1, with D tentatively TRBD1 (5 bases). The V end lost 6 bases, the J end lost 0 bases, and 11 bases lay between the germline ends. Germline loops: CDR1 MNHEY, CDR2 SVGAGI. The CDR3 contains 14 residues. The CDR3 DNA reads as TGTGCCAGCAGCCGACAGAATATGAACACTGAAGCTTTCTTT. Protein product: CASSRQNMNTEAFF.

This chain connects TRBV16 to TRBJ2-1, with 7 bases matching TRBD2. V shed 4 bases and J 7 bases; nucleotides not matched to a gene: 7. CDR3 length: 14 residues. The germline gives CDR1 KGHSY, CDR2 FQNENV. The DNA of the CDR3 is TGTGCCAGCAGCCGGAGGGCGGGAGCGAATGAGCAGTTCTTC. Translated: CASSRRAGANEQFF.

V and J are TRBV29-1 and TRBJ2-3; 11 bases map to TRBD2. The trim removed 5 bases at V and 2 bases at J, leaving 12 bases unmatched. CDR1 and CDR2 (germline): SQVTM, ANQGSEA. This CDR3 is built from 17 residues. CDR3 loop: CSVCLTSGGLLTDTQYF. The CDR3 DNA follows: TGCAGCGTTTGTCTCACTAGCGGGGGTTTACTCACAGATACGCAGTATTTT.

The genes are TRBV7-9 and TRBJ2-2; 7 bases line up with TRBD1. The junction had 6 bases not matched to a gene; V was cut back by 3 bases and J by 5 bases. This CDR3 spans 15 amino acids. The germline V gene encodes CDR1 SEHNR and CDR2 FQNEAQ (reference sequence). The CDR3 region is CASSLLGGATGELFF. CDR3 nucleotide sequence: TGTGCCAGCAGCTTGTTAGGGGGCGCGACCGGGGAGCTGTTTTTT. The whole variable domain, remainder taken from reference TRBV7-9 and TRBJ2-2, is DTGVSQNPRHKITKRGQNVTFRCDPISEHNRLYWYRQTLGQGPEFLTYFQNEAQLEKSRLLSDRFSAERPKGSFSTLEIQRTEQGDSAMYLCASSLLGGATGELFFGEGSRLTVL.

The CDR3 here is CASTSKMNTEAFF. The CDR3 bases are TGTGCCAGCACCTCTAAAATGAACACTGAAGCTTTCTTT. The chain carries TRBV7-8 and TRBJ1-1; D unclear. The V gene lost 7 bases and the J gene lost 0 bases, with 9 bases spanning the gap. Germline V gene sequence: CDR1 SGHVS, CDR2 FQNEAQ. CDR3 length: 13 residues.